A selection of T cell receptor beta chains follows, all from one sample in a study of T-cell reconstitution after alpha-beta-depleted transplantation in children. TCRdb re-called the PCR reads through MiXCR, storing one row per CDR3 protein. Of about 300,000 distinct CDR3 sequences listed, approximately 7.3% were seen once; the top ten hold about 8.2%. The sample in question was peripheral blood, obtained 360 days after TCRalphabeta/CD19-depleted stem cell transplant. These receptors were taken from a female patient between 2 and 15 years old who had a stem cell transplant for Fanconi anemia, so the T cells may come from the graft donor. The CDR3 runs from the conserved cysteine through the conserved F or W. A D gene is named only where the DNA matches it firmly. Clone size is not always given. Where it is, it says once, few, many or a class for expanded clones.

many,TRBV11-2,-,TRBJ2-1,TGTGCCAGCAGTCGGGGTGGCGACAGACCCTACAATGAGCAGTTCTTC,CASSRGGDRPYNEQFF
few,TRBV14,-,TRBJ1-1,TGTGCCAGCAGCAAGAGGATATCGAACACTGAAGCTTTCTTT,CASSKRISNTEAFF
-,TRBV7-6,TRBD2,TRBJ2-2,TGTGCCAGCAGCGCTCAAGCCTCGGGGGGGTACACCGGGGAGCTGTTTTTT,CASSAQASGGYTGELFF
-,TRBV9,-,TRBJ2-3,TGTGCCAGCAGCGTAGCCGGACACAGCACAGATACGCAGTATTTT,CASSVAGHSTDTQYF
many,TRBV15,-,TRBJ2-1,TGTGCCACCAGCAGAGTTGGGGTAGGTGAGCAGTTCTTC,CATSRVGVGEQFF
many,TRBV6-1,-,TRBJ2-3,TGTGCCAGCAGCCCCTTCGACAGAGGATGGGGAGATACGCAGTATTTT,CASSPFDRGWGDTQYF
few,TRBV15,-,TRBJ1-4,TGTGCCACCAGCTCCCTAGCGGGGACTAATGAAAAACTGTTTTTT,CATSSLAGTNEKLFF
many,TRBV25-1,TRBD2,TRBJ2-3,TGTGCCAGCAGTGAAGTCGGGGGGGCCACAGATACGCAGTATTTT,CASSEVGGATDTQYF
once,TRBV14,-,TRBJ1-1,TGTGCCGGCAGCCAAGGGTTCCGGGTCGTCACTGAAGCTTTCTTT,CAGSQGFRVVTEAFF
-,TRBV28,-,TRBJ1-3,TGTGCCAGCAGTGAGGGGTGGTCGATGTCTGGAAACACCATATATTTT,CASSEGWSMSGNTIYF
-,TRBV20-1,TRBD1,TRBJ1-4,TGCAGTGCTAGTGGCCGGGACAGGGGTTCCGCAACTAATGAAAAACTGTTTTTT,CSASGRDRGSATNEKLFF
many,TRBV10-2,-,TRBJ2-1,TGCGCCAGCAGTGAGTGGAGGGGAGGGGGGCACAATGAGCAGTTCTTC,CASSEWRGGGHNEQFF
many,TRBV6-1,-,TRBJ2-2,TGTGCCAGCAGCCCCGGACAGTTTGGCACCGGGGAGCTGTTTTTT,CASSPGQFGTGELFF
-,TRBV6-1,TRBD1,TRBJ2-3,TGTGCCAGCAGTCCAATCCCGACAGGGCCAGATACGCAGTATTTT,CASSPIPTGPDTQYF
-,TRBV11-2,-,TRBJ1-2,TGTGCCAGCAGCTTAGATTGGCGCGTCGGCTACTATGGCTACACCTTC,CASSLDWRVGYYGYTF
many,TRBV7-9,-,TRBJ1-5,TGTGCCAGCAGTTTACAGAATCAGCCCCAGCATTTT,CASSLQNQPQHF
many,TRBV6-2/TRBV6-3,TRBD1,TRBJ2-4,TGTGCCAGCAGTCACCAACAGGGGTGGGCCTCAAAAAACATTCAGTACTTC,CASSHQQGWASKNIQYF
many,TRBV5-1,-,TRBJ1-2,TGCGCCAGCAGCTTGGACAGGGACTATGGCTACACCTTC,CASSLDRDYGYTF
many,TRBV5-6,-,TRBJ2-3,TGTGCCAGCAGGGTGACAAGCGGAGATACGCAGTATTTT,CASRVTSGDTQYF
few,TRBV11-2,TRBD1,TRBJ2-2,TGTGCCAGCAGCCTAGTAGGGGGCACCCATGTCGCGAACACCGGGGAGCTGTTTTTT,CASSLVGGTHVANTGELFF
many,TRBV6-1,-,TRBJ2-5,TGTGCCAGCAGTGAAGTCTTACGAGTGGGGTACCAAGAGACCCAGTACTTC,CASSEVLRVGYQETQYF
many,TRBV3-1,-,TRBJ2-7,TGTGCCAGCAGCCGGGCAGGGTACGAGCAGTACTTC,CASSRAGYEQYF